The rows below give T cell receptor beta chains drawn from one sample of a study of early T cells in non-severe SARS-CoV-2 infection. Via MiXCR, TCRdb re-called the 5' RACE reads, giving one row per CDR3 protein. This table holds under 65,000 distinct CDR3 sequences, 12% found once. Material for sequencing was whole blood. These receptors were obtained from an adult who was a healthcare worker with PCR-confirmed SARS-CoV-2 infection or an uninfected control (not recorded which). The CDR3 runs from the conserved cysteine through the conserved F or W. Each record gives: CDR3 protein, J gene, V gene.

CASSEDRASTDTQYF	TRBJ2-3	TRBV7-2
CSARDLARAEGEQFF	TRBJ2-1	TRBV20-1
CASSPGLQETQYF	TRBJ2-5	TRBV28
CASSQEYYEQYF	TRBJ2-7	TRBV3-1
CASSGGGALEQYF	TRBJ2-7	TRBV28
CASSPSWAGLEQYF	TRBJ2-7	TRBV3-1
CASSAGQTEKLFF	TRBJ1-4	TRBV5-1
CASSQDQPGWAKNIQYF	TRBJ2-4	TRBV3-1
CATSEASPGGYTF	TRBJ1-2	TRBV24-1
CASSVATGYEQYF	TRBJ2-7	TRBV9
CASSPWGGLYNEQFF	TRBJ2-1	TRBV11-1
CASSYVSLAGHTDTQYF	TRBJ2-3	TRBV6-2/TRBV6-3
CASSQRGTGGYEQYF	TRBJ2-7	TRBV4-1
CSVERGTDTQYF	TRBJ2-3	TRBV29-1
CASTTPGVNTIYF	TRBJ1-3	TRBV28
CASSKGVASDTDTQYF	TRBJ2-3	TRBV7-9
CASSQDRRGYTF	TRBJ1-2	TRBV3-1
CASSPPPGGNEQYF	TRBJ2-7	TRBV18
CAISESTVYNSPLHF	TRBJ1-6	TRBV10-3
CSGKRDTGENTIYF	TRBJ1-3	TRBV29-1
CASRAQGGITGELFF	TRBJ2-2	TRBV7-8
CASSRENTGNTEAFF	TRBJ1-1	TRBV6-1
CSVEGPYGYTF	TRBJ1-2	TRBV29-1
CATSDRDRGLDQPQHF	TRBJ1-5	TRBV24-1
CASRGTQDYGYTF	TRBJ1-2	TRBV5-5
CASSIGTSREQYF	TRBJ2-7	TRBV6-1
CASSLERGHYGYTF	TRBJ1-2	TRBV5-1
CATSEDNYGYTF	TRBJ1-2	TRBV24-1
CASRAGTGKFGANVLTF	TRBJ2-6	TRBV6-1
CASSLVQGLRNSPLHF	TRBJ1-6	TRBV7-2
CASRGPLLNTEAFF	TRBJ1-1	TRBV4-1
CASSPRGGGADTQYF	TRBJ2-3	TRBV6-2/TRBV6-3
CASSLAETQETQYF	TRBJ2-5	TRBV11-2
CSVEVGETQYF	TRBJ2-5	TRBV29-1
CSVEGGAETDTQYF	TRBJ2-3	TRBV29-1
CASSLDGAGRAYEQYF	TRBJ2-7	TRBV7-2
CASSLSQPETQYF	TRBJ2-5	TRBV5-6
CASSAETYNQPQHF	TRBJ1-5	TRBV6-6
CASSVRAGGRYGYTF	TRBJ1-2	TRBV9
CASSLRRTRGDTQYF	TRBJ2-3	TRBV7-2
CASSHPEDSGGRGSTDTQYF	TRBJ2-3	TRBV4-1
CASSLRGGQPQHF	TRBJ1-5	TRBV11-2
CSAVTGGNEKLFF	TRBJ1-4	TRBV20-1
CASSLSPRGFEYGYTF	TRBJ1-2	TRBV27